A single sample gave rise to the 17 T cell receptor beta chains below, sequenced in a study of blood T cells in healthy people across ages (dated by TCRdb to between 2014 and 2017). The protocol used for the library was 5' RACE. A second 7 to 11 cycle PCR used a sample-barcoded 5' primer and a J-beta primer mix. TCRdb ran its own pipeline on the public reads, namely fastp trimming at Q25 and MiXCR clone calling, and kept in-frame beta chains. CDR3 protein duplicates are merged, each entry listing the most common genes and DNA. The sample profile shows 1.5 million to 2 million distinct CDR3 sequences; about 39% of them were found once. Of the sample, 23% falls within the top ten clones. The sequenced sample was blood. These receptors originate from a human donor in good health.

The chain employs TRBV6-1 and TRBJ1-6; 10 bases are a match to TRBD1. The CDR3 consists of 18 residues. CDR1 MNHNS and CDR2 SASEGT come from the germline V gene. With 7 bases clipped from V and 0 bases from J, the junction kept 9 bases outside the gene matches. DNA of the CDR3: TGTGCCAGCACCCCGGGACAGGGGTGGAGCTCCTATAATTCACCCCTCCACTTT. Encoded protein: CASTPGQGWSSYNSPLHF.

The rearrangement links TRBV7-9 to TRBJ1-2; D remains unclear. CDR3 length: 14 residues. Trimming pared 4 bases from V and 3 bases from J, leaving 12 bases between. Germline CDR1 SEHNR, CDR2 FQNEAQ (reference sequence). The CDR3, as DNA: TGTGCCAGCAGCTCACTGGAGACGGACTATGGCTACACCTTC. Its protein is CASSSLETDYGYTF.

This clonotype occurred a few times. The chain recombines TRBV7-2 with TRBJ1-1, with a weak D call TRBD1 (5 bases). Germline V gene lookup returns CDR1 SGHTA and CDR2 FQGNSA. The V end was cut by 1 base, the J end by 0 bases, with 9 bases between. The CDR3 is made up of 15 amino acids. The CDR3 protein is CASSLVRQMNTEAFF. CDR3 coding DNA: TGTGCCAGCAGCTTAGTTAGACAGATGAACACTGAAGCTTTCTTT.

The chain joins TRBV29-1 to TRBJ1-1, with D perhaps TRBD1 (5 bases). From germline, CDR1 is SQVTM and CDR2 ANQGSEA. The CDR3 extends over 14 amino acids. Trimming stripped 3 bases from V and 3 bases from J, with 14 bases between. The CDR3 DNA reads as TGCAGCGTTGAGAACCAGGGTTCTCACACTGAAGCTTTCTTT. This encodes CSVENQGSHTEAFF.

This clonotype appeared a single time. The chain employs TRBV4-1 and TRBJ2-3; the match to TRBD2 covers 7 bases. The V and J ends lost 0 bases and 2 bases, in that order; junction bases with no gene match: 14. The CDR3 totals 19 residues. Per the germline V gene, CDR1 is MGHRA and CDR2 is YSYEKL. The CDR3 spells CASSQDSSPSGITTDTQYF. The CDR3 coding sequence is TGCGCCAGCAGCCAAGATAGCTCGCCTAGCGGTATTACCACAGATACGCAGTATTTT.

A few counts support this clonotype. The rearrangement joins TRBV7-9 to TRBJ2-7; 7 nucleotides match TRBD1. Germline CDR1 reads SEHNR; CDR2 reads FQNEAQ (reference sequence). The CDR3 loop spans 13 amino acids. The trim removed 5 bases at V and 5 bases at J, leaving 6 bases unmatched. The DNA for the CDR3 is TGTGCCAGCAGCCGTAACACAGGGGACGAGCAGTACTTC. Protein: CASSRNTGDEQYF.

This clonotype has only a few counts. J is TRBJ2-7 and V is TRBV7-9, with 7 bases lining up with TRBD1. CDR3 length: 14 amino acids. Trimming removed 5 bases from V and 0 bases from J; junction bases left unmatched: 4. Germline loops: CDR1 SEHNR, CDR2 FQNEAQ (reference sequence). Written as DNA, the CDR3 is TGTGCCAGCAGCACGACAGGGACCTCCTACGAGCAGTACTTC. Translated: CASSTTGTSYEQYF.

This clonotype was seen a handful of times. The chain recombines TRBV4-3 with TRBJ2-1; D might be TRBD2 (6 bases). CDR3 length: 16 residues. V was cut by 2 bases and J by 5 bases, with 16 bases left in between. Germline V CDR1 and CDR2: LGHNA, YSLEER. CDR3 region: CASSQRDLAWDNEQFF. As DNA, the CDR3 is TGCGCCAGCAGCCAAAGGGACCTAGCGTGGGACAATGAGCAGTTCTTC.

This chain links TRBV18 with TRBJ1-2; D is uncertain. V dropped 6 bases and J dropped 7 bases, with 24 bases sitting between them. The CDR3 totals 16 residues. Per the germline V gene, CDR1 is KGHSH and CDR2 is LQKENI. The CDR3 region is CASSDRTSIPHCGYTF. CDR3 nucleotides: TGTGCCAGCTCGGACCGGACCTCGATCCCCCACTGTGGCTACACCTTC. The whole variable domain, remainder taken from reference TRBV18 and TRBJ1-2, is NAGVMQNPRHLVRRRGQEARLRCSPMKGHSHVYWYRQLPEEGLKFMVYLQKENIIDESGMPKERFSAEFPKEGPSILRIQQVVRGDSAAYFCASSDRTSIPHCGYTFGSGTRLTVV.

CDR3 in amino acids: CASGLGRDAFF. The CDR3 DNA reads as TGTGCTAGTGGTTTGGGAAGGGATGCTTTCTTT. The V call is TRBV12-5, the J call TRBJ1-1; D unclear. V lost 1 base, J lost 11 bases, and 8 bases lay in between. Germline CDR1 and CDR2: LGHNT and FRNRAP. CDR3 length equals 11 residues.

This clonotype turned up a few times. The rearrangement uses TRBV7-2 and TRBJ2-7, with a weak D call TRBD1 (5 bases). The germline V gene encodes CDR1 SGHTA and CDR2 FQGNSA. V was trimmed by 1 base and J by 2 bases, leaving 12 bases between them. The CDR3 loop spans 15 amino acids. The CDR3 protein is CASSLVGERAYEQYF. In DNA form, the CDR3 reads TGTGCCAGCAGCTTAGTAGGGGAAAGGGCCTACGAGCAGTACTTC.

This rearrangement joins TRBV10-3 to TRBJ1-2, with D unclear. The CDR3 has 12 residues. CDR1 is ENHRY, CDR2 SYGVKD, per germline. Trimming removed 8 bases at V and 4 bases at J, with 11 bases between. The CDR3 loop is CAIQAGPYGYTF. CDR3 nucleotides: TGTGCCATCCAGGCAGGTCCCTATGGCTACACCTTC.

The CDR3 sequence: CASVALFGGEGNQPQHF. The CDR3 bases are TGTGCCAGCGTAGCCCTTTTTGGAGGGGAGGGGAATCAGCCCCAGCATTTT. The rearrangement uses TRBV28 and TRBJ1-5, with D possibly being TRBD1 (5 bases). The CDR3 extends over 17 amino acids. V shed 8 bases and J shed 4 bases, with 24 bases lying between them. CDR1 MDHEN and CDR2 SYDVKM come from the germline V gene.

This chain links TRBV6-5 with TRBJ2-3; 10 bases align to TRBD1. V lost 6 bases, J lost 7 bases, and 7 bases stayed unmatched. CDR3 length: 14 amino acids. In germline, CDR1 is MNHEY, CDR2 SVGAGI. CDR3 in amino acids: CASRGTGATNTQYF. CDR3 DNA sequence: TGTGCCAGCAGAGGGACAGGGGCAACCAATACGCAGTATTTT.

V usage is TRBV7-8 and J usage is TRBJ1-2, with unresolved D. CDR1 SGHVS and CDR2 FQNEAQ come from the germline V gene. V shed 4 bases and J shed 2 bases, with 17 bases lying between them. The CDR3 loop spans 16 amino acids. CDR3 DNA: TGTGCCAGCAGCTCGCCTCCGCCGGGTACCAACTATGGCTACACCTTC. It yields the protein CASSSPPPGTNYGYTF. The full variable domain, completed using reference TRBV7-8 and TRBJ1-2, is GAGVSQSPRYKVAKRGQDVALRCDPISGHVSLFWYQQALGQGPEFLTYFQNEAQLDKSGLPSDRFFAERPEGSVSTLKIQRTQQEDSAVYLCASSSPPPGTNYGYTFGSGTRLTVV.

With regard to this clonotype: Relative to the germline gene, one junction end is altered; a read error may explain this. Written as DNA, the CDR3 is TGTGCCAGCAGCTTGGTGGCAGGACCATATGGCCACACCTTC. It encodes CASSLVAGPYGHTF. The chain has TRBV5-5 and TRBJ1-2; D remains unclear. CDR1 is SGHKS, CDR2 YYEKEE, per germline (reference sequence). The CDR3 sequence is 14 residues long.

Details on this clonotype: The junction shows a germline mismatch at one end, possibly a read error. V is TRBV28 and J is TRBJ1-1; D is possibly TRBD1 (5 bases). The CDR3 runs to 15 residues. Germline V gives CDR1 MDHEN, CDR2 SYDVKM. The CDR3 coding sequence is TGTGTCAGCAGTCAATCCCTCCTACAGGACACTGAAGCTTTCTTT. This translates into CVSSQSLLQDTEAFF.